The 18 T cell receptor beta chains below all came from one sample that was sequenced in a study of CD8+CD57+ T cells in acquired aplastic anemia. Using genomic DNA as the template, TCR beta VDJ and CDR3 profiling was carried out. TCRdb reanalysed the reads using MiXCR and keeps one entry per CDR3 protein. The profile shows about 190,000 distinct CDR3 sequences, approximately 48% of them singletons. The sequenced patients had an expansion of CD8+CD57+ cells seen by flow cytometry. The sequenced sample was sorted CD4+, CD8+, or CD8+CD57+ T cells (not recorded which) from PBMCs. These receptors were taken from a human donor with aplastic anemia.

On this clonotype itself: A read error may account for a junction end that differs from germline. The rearrangement joins TRBV7-3 to TRBJ2-7; D perhaps matches TRBD2 (6 bases). Germline CDR1 and CDR2: SGHTA and FQGTGA. This CDR3 has 16 residues. CDR3 sequence (DNA): TGTGCCAGCAGCTTTACGTTCTCAGGGAGGCACTACGAGCGGTACTTC. Residues: CASSFTFSGRHYERYF.

This clonotype has a count of ten or more. The gene calls are TRBV25-1 and TRBJ1-1; 8 positions match TRBD1. V lost 8 bases to trimming and J lost 1 base; unmatched junction nucleotides: 3. CDR1 is MGHDK, CDR2 SYGVNS, per germline. The CDR3 has 13 residues. The CDR3 DNA follows: TGTGCCAGCGGGGACAGGCGGAACACTGAAGCTTTCTTT. Translation: CASGDRRNTEAFF.

A few counts support this clonotype. The J gene is TRBJ1-1, the V gene TRBV19; unclear D gene. Germline CDR1 and CDR2: LNHDA and SQIVND (reference sequence). This CDR3 contains 13 residues. Trimming stripped 5 bases from V and 0 bases from J, with 7 bases between. CDR3 bases: TGTGCCAGTAGTCTCTCCCTGAACACTGAAGCTTTCTTT. This gives the protein CASSLSLNTEAFF.

CDR3 bases: TGTGCCATCAGTCCGGGGGGCCACTACGAGCAGTACTTC. As protein: CAISPGGHYEQYF. The chain has TRBV10-3 and TRBJ2-7, with a tentative D call TRBD2 (7 bases). The V end was cut by 5 bases, the J end by 3 bases, with 11 bases between. This CDR3 contains 13 residues. Germline assignment: CDR1 ENHRY and CDR2 SYGVKD.

This clonotype has only a few counts. The genes are TRBV10-3 and TRBJ2-7, with D unresolved. Germline V gene sequence: CDR1 ENHRY, CDR2 SYGVKD. Trimming left V 7 bases short and J 0 bases short, with 13 bases between. The CDR3 has 14 residues. The CDR3, as DNA: TGTGCCATCACTGACGGAGCGAACTCCTACGAGCAGTACTTC. Translated: CAITDGANSYEQYF.

V is TRBV20-1 and J is TRBJ2-1, with D maybe TRBD2 (5 bases). The germline V gene has CDR1 DFQATT and CDR2 SNEGSKA (reference sequence). CDR3 length: 11 residues. The V end was cut by 6 bases, the J end by 9 bases, with 12 bases between. This CDR3 is CSATGYGEQFF. DNA for the CDR3: TGCAGTGCGACGGGGTATGGTGAGCAGTTCTTC.

As regards this clonotype: This may stem from a read error, because a much larger clone lies one nucleotide away. This chain links TRBV5-6 with TRBJ1-1; D not resolved. This CDR3 has 14 amino acids. Germline V gives CDR1 SGHDT, CDR2 YYEEEE. The CDR3 DNA is TGTACCAGCACCTACCTAGAAAGGAACACTGAAGCTTTCTTT. This gives the protein CTSTYLERNTEAFF.

V usage is TRBV7-2 and J usage is TRBJ1-1; D uncertain. CDR3 length equals 13 residues. Germline V lookup: CDR1 SGHTA, CDR2 FQGNSA. The V gene lost 3 bases and the J gene lost 7 bases, with 12 bases spanning the gap. The CDR3 here is CASSLGVTFEAFF. The CDR3 DNA reads as TGTGCCAGCAGCTTGGGAGTCACCTTTGAAGCTTTCTTT. Looking up the rest from reference TRBV7-2 and TRBJ1-1 gives the full variable domain: GAGVSQSPSNKVTEKGKDVELRCDPISGHTALYWYRQSLGQGLEFLIYFQGNSAPDKSGLPSDRFSAERTGGSVSTLTIQRTQQEDSAVYLCASSLGVTFEAFFGQGTRLTVV.

This clonotype came up many times. The rearrangement uses TRBV5-1 and TRBJ2-1, with D maybe TRBD1 (6 bases). Germline V lookup: CDR1 SGHRS, CDR2 YFSETQ. The CDR3 totals 15 residues. The V and J ends lost 2 bases and 5 bases respectively, with 14 bases between them. CDR3 amino acids: CASSFSPGHNNEQFF. In nucleotides, the CDR3 is TGCGCCAGCAGCTTTTCTCCGGGACACAACAATGAGCAGTTCTTC. Full variable domain (outside the CDR3, taken from reference TRBV5-1 and TRBJ2-1): KAGVTQTPRYLIKTRGQQVTLSCSPISGHRSVSWYQQTPGQGLQFLFEYFSETQRNKGNFPGRFSGRQFSNSRSEMNVSTLELGDSALYLCASSFSPGHNNEQFFGPGTRLTVL.

The sample holds a few counts of this clonotype. This chain joins TRBV29-1 and TRBJ2-4, with a possible D match to TRBD1 (6 bases). The CDR3 loop spans 13 amino acids. V lost 5 bases and J lost 9, with 17 bases in between. Germline V gives CDR1 SQVTM, CDR2 ANQGSEA. CDR3 region: CSVTTGFYSIQYF. The CDR3 DNA follows: TGCAGCGTTACGACAGGTTTTTACAGCATTCAGTACTTC.

This clonotype occurred many times. The rearrangement joins TRBV11-3 to TRBJ2-2, with D perhaps matching TRBD1 or TRBD2 (5 bases each). Trimming removed 5 bases from V and 13 bases from J, with 20 bases in between. The CDR3 totals 14 residues. Germline V gives CDR1 SGHNT, CDR2 YENEEA. This CDR3 reads CASSPGGDPTRLFF. The CDR3 coding sequence is TGTGCCAGCAGCCCTGGTGGGGACCCTACAAGGCTGTTTTTT.

The chain joins TRBV5-5 to TRBJ1-2; D is uncertain. Germline lookup yields CDR1 SGHKS and CDR2 YYEKEE (reference sequence). Between the trimmed V and J ends, which lost 2 bases and 6 bases, there was a span of 11 bases. The CDR3 contains 13 residues. CDR3 in DNA: TGTGCCAGCAGCTTTACAAACAGCGATGGCTACACCTTC. It translates to CASSFTNSDGYTF. Filled out from reference TRBV5-5 and TRBJ1-2, the complete variable domain reads DAGVTQSPTHLIKTRGQQVTLRCSPISGHKSVSWYQQVLGQGPQFIFQYYEKEERGRGNFPDRFSARQFPNYSSELNVNALLLGDSALYLCASSFTNSDGYTFGSGTRLTVV.

This clonotype was counted at least ten times. The chain is built from TRBV19 and TRBJ1-2; perhaps TRBD1 as D (5 bases). This CDR3 contains 16 residues. Deletions cut 8 bases from V and 5 bases from J, with 24 bases between. Germline lookup yields CDR1 LNHDA and CDR2 SQIVND (reference sequence). The CDR3 nucleotides are TGTGCCAGTCGGGATGGCAGGGCTGGCCTTTCGTATGGCTACACCTTC. Translation gives CASRDGRAGLSYGYTF.

This clonotype was counted many times. This chain links TRBV5-4 with TRBJ2-7, with D possibly matching TRBD2 (5 bases). V was shortened by 5 bases and J by 0 bases, with 15 bases between the two germline ends. Germline V gene sequence: CDR1 SGHNT, CDR2 YYREEE (reference sequence). This CDR3 spans 15 amino acids. CDR3 sequence reads: CASRPDSQSSYEQYF. DNA for the CDR3: TGTGCCAGCAGACCGGACTCTCAGAGCTCCTACGAGCAGTACTTC.

This clonotype was recorded at least ten times. This chain links TRBV29-1 with TRBJ2-7; 7 nucleotides match TRBD2. Unmatched junction bases numbered 8, after V lost 3 bases and J lost 3 bases. The CDR3 runs to 14 residues. Per germline, CDR1 SQVTM and CDR2 ANQGSEA. CDR3 nucleotides: TGCAGCGTTGATATCGGGGGGTCTATCTACGAGCAGTACTTC. It translates to CSVDIGGSIYEQYF.

The rearrangement uses TRBV5-1 and TRBJ2-5; tentatively, D is TRBD1 (6 bases). The CDR3 is made up of 17 amino acids. The germline V and J ends were trimmed by 4 bases and 1 base, with 20 bases remaining between them. CDR1 is SGHRS, CDR2 YFSETQ, per germline. The CDR3 is CASSQARGSGPQETQYF. CDR3 coding DNA: TGCGCCAGCAGCCAGGCCAGGGGAAGTGGACCCCAAGAGACCCAGTACTTC.

There are many counts of this clonotype. The chain is built from TRBV4-1 and TRBJ2-5, with D unclear. Germline lookup yields CDR1 MGHRA and CDR2 YSYEKL. The CDR3 sequence is 15 residues long. V lost 4 bases and J 5 bases, leaving 17 bases between the germline ends. The CDR3 DNA sequence: TGCGCCAGCAGCCTCTTTGACACGGTGGGTGAGACCCAGTACTTC. Translation: CASSLFDTVGETQYF.

This clonotype was observed at least ten times. The CDR3 spells CASSSRAGANVLTF. CDR3 coding DNA: TGTGCCAGCAGCTCCAGGGCTGGGGCCAACGTCCTGACTTTC. The V call is TRBV7-3, the J call TRBJ2-6; a weak D match, TRBD1 (5 bases). Germline V CDR1 and CDR2: SGHTA, FQGTGA. The germline V and J ends were trimmed by 4 bases and 2 bases, with 6 bases remaining between them. The CDR3 spans 14 residues.